This TCR beta chain derives from a study of cytomegalovirus exposure and HLA in healthy donors. General study points: Cytomegalovirus-associated TCR beta chains were listed, numbering under 200. According to a subsequent analysis, TCR clusters from the first cohort were inclined to appear together in the roughly 130 validation repertoires.

Assay used: immunoSEQ multiplex PCR; TCRdb lists only in-frame clones, some missing. Among approximately 220,000 clones, 75% to 90% were seen once, and the ten largest hold over 11%. The ends were cut back, 0 bases at V and 6 bases at J, with 13 bases in the middle. The length of the CDR3 is 14 residues. Germline V CDR1 and CDR2: SGDLS, YYNGEE. Points on this clone: What it binds is unknown.

The sample taken for sequencing was PBMCs. The chain carries TRBV9 and TRBJ2-7, with D possibly being TRBD2 (6 bases). This sequence originates from a woman aged 25-40 years in good health and CMV-seropositive. In DNA form, the CDR3 reads TGTGCCAGCAGCGTAGCGGGACTCCCAGTCGAGCAGTACTTC. This gives the protein CASSVAGLPVEQYF.